The 5 T cell receptor beta chains listed next were all sequenced from one sample in a study of blood T cell repertoires in COVID-19. The repertoire was sequenced with immunoSEQ multiplex PCR; TCRdb's copy has only in-frame clones and lacks some. Among about 210,000 clones listed, around 88% were seen once. Sample: peripheral blood. The receptor set was obtained from a man in his late teens or twenties with active or convalescent COVID-19.

This clone was observed a few times. The V call is TRBV13, the J call TRBJ2-4, with D perhaps TRBD2 (6 bases). The CDR3 is 15 amino acids. V shed 5 bases and J shed 2 bases, with 13 bases lying between them. Germline V lookup: CDR1 PRHDT, CDR2 FYEKMQ (reference sequence). This CDR3 is CASSQWGLSKNIQYF. The CDR3, as DNA: TGTGCCAGCAGCCAATGGGGACTTTCCAAAAACATTCAGTACTTC.

V gene TRBV15 combines with J gene TRBJ1-1, with TRBD1 identical over 10 bases. This CDR3 has 14 amino acids. V dropped 9 bases and J dropped 7; count of bases not matched to a gene: 11. Looked up from germline, CDR1 is LNHNV and CDR2 is YYDKDF (reference sequence). CDR3 protein: CATGEGTGAYEAFF. CDR3 in DNA: TGTGCCACAGGGGAGGGGACAGGGGCCTATGAAGCTTTCTTT. Combining the CDR3 with reference TRBV15 and TRBJ1-1 gives the whole variable domain DAMVIQNPRYQVTQFGKPVTLSCSQTLNHNVMYWYQQKSSQAPKLLFHYYDKDFNNEADTPDNFQSRRPNTSFCFLDIRSPGLGDTAMYLCATGEGTGAYEAFFGQGTRLTVV.

This clone was counted once. The CDR3 loop reads CASSARWRDSSYNEQFF. The CDR3 nucleotides are TGTGCCAGCAGTGCCCGATGGAGGGACAGCTCCTACAATGAGCAGTTCTTC. The chain links TRBV28 to TRBJ2-1, with D perhaps matching TRBD1 (7 bases). This CDR3 has 17 residues. V was pared by 5 bases and J by 0 bases, with 17 bases between. Germline CDR1 reads MDHEN; CDR2 reads SYDVKM.

The chain recombines TRBV19 with TRBJ2-2; 11 nucleotides agree with TRBD2. J was trimmed by 0 bases and V by 3 bases; bases with no gene match: 15. The CDR3 spans 21 residues. In germline, CDR1 is LNHDA, CDR2 SQIVND (reference sequence). The CDR3 region has the DNA TGTGCCAGTAGTATCCATCACCTGGCTAGCGGGAGGCGAGCGAACACCGGGGAGCTGTTTTTT. It is translated as CASSIHHLASGRRANTGELFF. Full variable domain (outside the CDR3, taken from reference TRBV19 and TRBJ2-2): DGGITQSPKYLFRKEGQNVTLSCEQNLNHDAMYWYRQDPGQGLRLIYYSQIVNDFQKGDIAEGYSVSREKKESFPLTVTSAQKNPTAFYLCASSIHHLASGRRANTGELFFGEGSRLTVL.

The rearrangement joins TRBV30 to TRBJ1-2; 11 bases map to TRBD1. The germline V gene has CDR1 GTSNPN and CDR2 SVGIG (reference sequence). The ends lost 5 bases at V and 2 bases at J; junction bases unmatched: 7. This CDR3 is 15 amino acids long. CDR3 protein: CAWGTGDRGNYGYTF. The CDR3 DNA follows: TGTGCCTGGGGAACCGGGGACAGGGGGAACTATGGCTACACCTTC.